A single sample is the source of the 21 T cell receptor beta chains below, sequenced in a study of cytomegalovirus exposure and HLA in healthy donors. The PCR ran on 60 Vbeta and 13 Jbeta primers. Data came from immunoSEQ multiplex PCR; TCRdb stores just in-frame clones and leaves some out. The table lists some 110,000 clones, roughly 76% of them singletons, with 16% in the top ten. Specimen: PBMCs. The source is a man aged 45-65 years in good health and CMV-seropositive.

The rearrangement uses TRBV1 and TRBJ2-1; the D call of TRBD2 is as the table states it, not checked on the DNA. TRBV1 is a pseudogene segment. This CDR3 spans 16 amino acids. The chain's CDR3 is CTSSQWGLLSNNEQFF. CDR3 nucleotides: TGCACCAGCAGCCAATGGGGACTTCTATCCAACAATGAGCAGTTCTTC.

The rearrangement links TRBV5-1 to TRBJ2-7; D gene uncertain. Trimming stripped 4 bases from V and 0 bases from J, with 8 bases between. Germline lookup yields CDR1 SGHRS and CDR2 YFSETQ. CDR3 size: 13 residues. This CDR3 reads CASSGPSSYEQYF. CDR3 bases: TGCGCCAGCAGCGGCCCTAGCTCCTACGAGCAGTACTTC.

This chain links TRBV29-1 with TRBJ1-2; a weak D match, TRBD1 (5 bases). V dropped 6 bases and J dropped 0 bases, with 8 bases sitting between them. CDR1 SQVTM and CDR2 ANQGSEA come from the germline V gene. The CDR3 spans 12 residues. CDR3 in amino acids: CSVLTANYGYTF. The CDR3, as DNA: TGCAGCGTGCTGACAGCTAACTATGGCTACACCTTC.

The CDR3 nucleotides read TGTGCCGGATTCGGTGGGCTAGCTAAGGCCGGGGAGCTGTTTTTT. Its translation is CAGFGGLAKAGELFF. V and J are TRBV19 and TRBJ2-2; possibly TRBD2 for D (5 bases). Trimming removed 11 bases at V and 6 bases at J, with 22 bases between. This CDR3 has 15 residues. Germline V lookup: CDR1 LNHDA, CDR2 SQIVND (reference sequence).

The chain carries TRBV19 and TRBJ2-3; TRBD2 is a possible D gene (6 bases). The CDR3 length is 13 residues. The germline V and J ends were trimmed by 7 bases and 3 bases, with 11 bases remaining between them. Germline V gene sequence: CDR1 LNHDA, CDR2 SQIVND (reference sequence). CDR3 in amino acids: CASKTGGTDTQYF. DNA of the CDR3: TGTGCCAGTAAAACAGGAGGGACAGATACGCAGTATTTT.

The chain links TRBV5-1 to TRBJ2-2; 9 positions agree with TRBD1. Germline V gene lookup returns CDR1 SGHRS and CDR2 YFSETQ. CDR3 size: 17 residues. V shed 4 bases and J 2 bases; nucleotides not matched to a gene: 9. The CDR3 reads CASSAPTGGANTGELFF. CDR3 sequence (DNA): TGCGCCAGCAGCGCGCCGACAGGGGGAGCTAACACCGGGGAGCTGTTTTTT. Based on the CDR3 plus reference TRBV5-1 and TRBJ2-2, the full variable domain is KAGVTQTPRYLIKTRGQQVTLSCSPISGHRSVSWYQQTPGQGLQFLFEYFSETQRNKGNFPGRFSGRQFSNSRSEMNVSTLELGDSALYLCASSAPTGGANTGELFFGEGSRLTVL.

This clone has only one observation. CDR3 coding DNA: TGCGCCAGCAGCCAAGATAGGGCAGGGGGGACTGAAGCTTTCTTT. Translated, it gives CASSQDRAGGTEAFF. V usage is TRBV4-1 and J usage is TRBJ1-1, with TRBD1 identical over 7 bases. Germline lookup yields CDR1 MGHRA and CDR2 YSYEKL. The CDR3 consists of 15 residues. V was pared by 0 bases and J by 5 bases, with 6 bases of the junction left unmatched.

The J gene is TRBJ2-2, the V gene TRBV6-6; TRBD2 aligns across 8 bases. Germline V gene sequence: CDR1 MNHNY, CDR2 SVGAGI (reference sequence). V dropped 6 bases and J dropped 4; count of bases not matched to a gene: 7. CDR3 size: 15 residues. CDR3 sequence: CASRSGLEGTGELFF. CDR3 DNA: TGTGCCAGCAGATCGGGACTAGAAGGCACCGGGGAGCTGTTTTTT.

V usage is TRBV28 and J usage is TRBJ1-5; D is undetermined. Trimming removed 7 bases from V and 7 bases from J, with 11 bases in between. Germline V gene sequence: CDR1 MDHEN, CDR2 SYDVKM. CDR3 length: 12 amino acids. The CDR3 reads CASKAGWQPQHF. The DNA for the CDR3 is TGTGCCAGCAAGGCGGGCTGGCAGCCCCAGCATTTT.

The chain combines TRBV5-1 with TRBJ1-6; D is unresolved. The V end lost 4 bases, the J end lost 4 bases, and 18 bases lay between the germline ends. This CDR3 is 17 amino acids long. Germline CDR1 reads SGHRS; CDR2 reads YFSETQ. CDR3 region: CASSRYSGPPYNSPLHF. CDR3 in DNA: TGCGCCAGCAGCAGATACAGCGGACCCCCTTATAATTCACCCCTCCACTTT.

V gene TRBV4-1 combines with J gene TRBJ1-2; 7 positions agree with TRBD1. Germline-derived CDR1 and CDR2 are MGHRA and YSYEKL. The V segment lost 3 bases and the J segment 3 bases; nucleotides outside the gene matches: 4. The CDR3 is made up of 14 amino acids. This chain's CDR3 is CASSHSGTDYGYTF. The CDR3 DNA sequence: TGCGCCAGCAGCCACTCCGGGACAGACTATGGCTACACCTTC.

The chain carries TRBV11-2 and TRBJ2-7; TRBD1 might be the D (6 bases). The V gene lost 8 bases and the J gene lost 3 bases, with 11 bases spanning the gap. CDR3 length: 12 amino acids. Germline V gene lookup returns CDR1 SGHAT and CDR2 FQNNGV. CDR3 in amino acids: CASGGQDYEQYF. DNA of the CDR3: TGTGCCAGCGGGGGACAAGACTACGAGCAGTACTTC.

This sequence joins TRBV7-9 and TRBJ1-5, with D perhaps matching TRBD1 (6 bases). Trimming took 5 bases from V and 4 from J, leaving 12 bases between them. The CDR3 contains 14 residues. CDR1 and CDR2 (germline): SEHNR, FQNEAQ (reference sequence). The CDR3 loop reads CASSPRDNNQPQHF. The DNA for the CDR3 is TGTGCCAGCAGCCCCCGGGACAATAATCAGCCCCAGCATTTT.

The genes are TRBV4-1 and TRBJ1-1, with D maybe TRBD1 (6 bases). The CDR3 has 13 residues. From germline, CDR1 is MGHRA and CDR2 YSYEKL. Trimming cost V 1 base and J 7 bases, with 10 bases left between them. The CDR3 sequence is CASSQVRTDEAFF. In DNA, the CDR3 is TGCGCCAGCAGCCAAGTCAGGACAGATGAAGCTTTCTTT.

The genes are TRBV15 and TRBJ1-4; possible D gene TRBD1, 5 bases. V dropped 0 bases and J dropped 0 bases, with 8 bases sitting between them. Germline V gene lookup returns CDR1 LNHNV and CDR2 YYDKDF (reference sequence). CDR3 length: 16 amino acids. CDR3 nucleotide sequence: TGTGCCACCAGCAGAGATCCCAGGGCAACTAATGAAAAACTGTTTTTT. Translation gives CATSRDPRATNEKLFF. Variable domain in full (rest from reference TRBV15 and TRBJ1-4): DAMVIQNPRYQVTQFGKPVTLSCSQTLNHNVMYWYQQKSSQAPKLLFHYYDKDFNNEADTPDNFQSRRPNTSFCFLDIRSPGLGDTAMYLCATSRDPRATNEKLFFGSGTQLSVL.

This chain connects TRBV4-1 to TRBJ2-7; 8 nucleotides align to TRBD1. Per germline, CDR1 MGHRA and CDR2 YSYEKL. CDR3 length: 14 residues. V was pared by 4 bases and J by 5 bases, with 7 bases of the junction left unmatched. This chain's CDR3 is CASSPGQGWDEQYF. The CDR3 bases are TGCGCCAGCAGCCCCGGACAGGGTTGGGACGAGCAGTACTTC.

The chain joins TRBV5-1 to TRBJ2-3; 7 nucleotides line up with TRBD2. Germline CDR1 and CDR2: SGHRS and YFSETQ. The CDR3 contains 15 residues. V shed 2 bases, J shed 4 bases, and the junction held 7 bases outside the gene matches. The CDR3 spells CASSLRGRAPDTQYF. The CDR3 bases are TGCGCCAGCAGCTTACGAGGGAGGGCCCCAGATACGCAGTATTTT.

The V call is TRBV27, the J call TRBJ2-1, with 10 bases identical to TRBD2. The CDR3 sequence is 16 residues long. Germline values: CDR1 MNHEY, CDR2 SMNVEV (reference sequence). With 2 bases clipped from V and 1 base from J, the junction kept 2 bases outside the gene matches. DNA for the CDR3: TGTGCCAGCAGTTTACAGCGGGGGGGGTCCTACAATGAGCAGTTCTTC. This gives the protein CASSLQRGGSYNEQFF.

J is TRBJ1-3 and V is TRBV18, with D maybe TRBD1 (6 bases). CDR3 length equals 16 residues. With 5 bases removed from V and 0 bases from J, the gap between germline ends came to 14 bases. Germline values: CDR1 KGHSH, CDR2 LQKENI. CDR3 nucleotides: TGTGCCAGCTCAGCCACCGGGACACCCTCTGGAAACACCATATATTTT. It is translated as CASSATGTPSGNTIYF.

V and J are TRBV27 and TRBJ2-7, with 9 bases lining up with TRBD2. Unmatched junction bases numbered 5, after V lost 3 bases and J lost 2 bases. Germline V gives CDR1 MNHEY, CDR2 SMNVEV (reference sequence). The CDR3 has 15 amino acids. DNA of the CDR3: TGTGCCAGCAGTTTCAGGCTAGCGGGGCCCTACGAGCAGTACTTC. Translated, it gives CASSFRLAGPYEQYF.

The chain combines TRBV5-8 with TRBJ2-2; 9 bases map to TRBD1. The ends lost 4 bases at V and 3 bases at J; junction bases unmatched: 7. The CDR3 extends over 16 amino acids. Looked up from germline, CDR1 is SGHTS and CDR2 is YDEGEE. For the CDR3, the DNA is TGTGCCAGCAGCAGATACAGGGGGCGGGACACCGGGGAGCTGTTTTTT. Translating it yields CASSRYRGRDTGELFF.